One and the same sample provided the 30 T cell receptor beta chains below, sequenced in a study of CD8+ T cells in alopecia areata. Regarding treatment: oral pan-JAK inhibitor, 5-10 mg twice daily. cDNA prepared by RNA extraction and subsequent reverse transcription served as the template for sequencing. TCRdb's copy holds only in-frame clones and misses some; the assay was immunoSEQ multiplex PCR. The repertoire holds 110,000 to 150,000 clones, with roughly 52% as singletons. Sequencing was performed on CD8+ T cells sorted from blood, taken at week 4, from a patient treated with tofacitinib. The receptors here all came from a human donor with alopecia areata.

This chain joins TRBV25-1 and TRBJ2-7; 7 bases are shared with TRBD1. Germline V gives CDR1 MGHDK, CDR2 SYGVNS. The CDR3 is made up of 14 amino acids. Losses at the gene ends were 3 bases for V and 0 bases for J; bases not matched to a gene: 2. CDR3 bases: TGTGCCAGCAGTGAGGCAGGGGGCTCCTACGAGCAGTACTTC. Translation gives CASSEAGGSYEQYF.

The J gene is TRBJ2-7, the V gene TRBV7-9; D is possibly TRBD1 (5 bases). Germline V gene sequence: CDR1 SEHNR, CDR2 FQNEAQ (reference sequence). Trimming cost V 5 bases and J 5 bases, with 16 bases left between them. CDR3 size: 14 residues. The chain's CDR3 is CASSTQTRANEQYF. In DNA, the CDR3 is TGTGCCAGCAGCACACAAACCAGGGCCAACGAGCAGTACTTC.

This clone was seen a few times. The rearrangement joins TRBV4-2 to TRBJ2-6; a weak D match, TRBD1 (6 bases). The V end lost 0 bases, the J end lost 4 bases, and 10 bases lay between the germline ends. The germline V gene has CDR1 LGHNA and CDR2 YNFKEQ. The CDR3 is made up of 16 amino acids. The CDR3 DNA reads TGTGCCAGCAGCCAAGAGGGGGCGGCGGGGGCCAACGTCCTGACTTTC. Encoded protein: CASSQEGAAGANVLTF.

V gene TRBV4-3 combines with J gene TRBJ2-5; D call uncertain. Trimming left V 0 bases short and J 2 bases short, with 10 bases between. Germline V gene data show CDR1 as LGHNA and CDR2 as YSLEER. The CDR3 loop spans 15 amino acids. CDR3 coding DNA: TGCGCCAGCAGCCAAGAAGATCACGGTCAAGAGACCCAGTACTTC. It is translated as CASSQEDHGQETQYF.

The genes are TRBV7-8 and TRBJ2-7, with a possible D match to TRBD2 (6 bases). Trimming left V 5 bases short and J 1 base short, with 18 bases between. This CDR3 spans 16 amino acids. CDR1 is SGHVS and CDR2 is FQNEAQ in the germline V gene. The CDR3 DNA is TGTGCCAGCAGCCTAGGAGGGAGAGAGCTATCCTACGAGCAGTACTTC. Translating gives CASSLGGRELSYEQYF.

The chain links TRBV4-2 to TRBJ1-6, with D possibly TRBD1 on 5 matching bases. The V gene's germline CDR1 is LGHNA and CDR2 YNFKEQ. Trimming removed 5 bases at V and 8 bases at J, with 7 bases between. The CDR3 has 12 residues. Here the CDR3 DNA reads TGTGCCAGCAGCTTACAGGATTCACCCCTCCACTTT. This sequence encodes CASSLQDSPLHF.

This clone has only a few counts. V gene TRBV11-2 combines with J gene TRBJ1-1; a possible D gene is TRBD1 (5 bases). The germline CDR1 and CDR2 sequences are SGHAT and FQNNGV. This CDR3 region has 14 residues. With 5 bases removed from V and 8 bases from J, the gap between germline ends came to 18 bases. CDR3 coding DNA: TGTGCCAGCAGCCAAACGCCGATCGGGGACGAAGCTTTCTTT. Translated: CASSQTPIGDEAFF.

The V call is TRBV27, the J call TRBJ1-1; the D is unclear. Trimming took off 4 bases at V and 0 bases at J, with 18 bases between the two ends. CDR1 is MNHEY, CDR2 SMNVEV, per germline (reference sequence). This CDR3 is 17 amino acids long. DNA of the CDR3: TGTGCCAGCAGTTCGGACCCTTACGGGGAAATGAACACTGAAGCTTTCTTT. Translating gives CASSSDPYGEMNTEAFF.

The chain uses TRBV2 and TRBJ2-3; 10 positions match TRBD2. The CDR3 is 14 amino acids. Germline lookup yields CDR1 SNHLY and CDR2 FYNNEI. V shed 10 bases, J shed 5 bases, and the junction held 9 bases outside the gene matches. The CDR3, as DNA: TGTGCCACCAAGACTAGCGGGCTCCTAGATACGCAGTATTTT. Protein sequence: CATKTSGLLDTQYF.

This clone turned up a few times. The V and J genes are TRBV25-1 and TRBJ2-1; 7 bases map to TRBD1. V was pared by 4 bases and J by 7 bases, with 4 bases of the junction left unmatched. The CDR3 totals 13 residues. Germline V gives CDR1 MGHDK, CDR2 SYGVNS. CDR3 sequence (DNA): TGTGCCAGCAGTGGAACAGGGGTAAATGAGCAGTTCTTC. Amino acids: CASSGTGVNEQFF. The complete variable domain, with remaining parts taken from reference TRBV25-1 and TRBJ2-1, reads EADIYQTPRYLVIGTGKKITLECSQTMGHDKMYWYQQDPGMELHLIHYSYGVNSTEKGDLSSESTVSRIRTEHFPLTLESARPSHTSQYLCASSGTGVNEQFFGPGTRLTVL.

The rearrangement joins TRBV27 to TRBJ2-7; maybe TRBD1 (5 bases). V lost 3 bases and J 5 bases, leaving 11 bases between the germline ends. The CDR3 runs to 13 residues. Looked up from germline, CDR1 is MNHEY and CDR2 is SMNVEV (reference sequence). The CDR3: CASSFQGTHEQYF. For the CDR3, the DNA is TGTGCCAGCAGTTTTCAGGGTACCCACGAGCAGTACTTC.

The chain has TRBV29-1 and TRBJ2-3; no reliable D call. Germline V CDR1 and CDR2: SQVTM, ANQGSEA. The length of the CDR3 is 13 residues. Trimming shortened V by 1 base and J by 2 bases, and 7 bases separated the two germline ends. The CDR3 coding sequence is TGCAGCGTTGAAGGGCAGAACACAGATACGCAGTATTTT. Amino acid sequence: CSVEGQNTDTQYF.

This clone was seen a handful of times. This chain connects TRBV4-1 to TRBJ1-1; 7 bases line up with TRBD1. Trimming removed 4 bases from V and 4 bases from J; junction bases left unmatched: 9. This CDR3 is built from 15 residues. Germline V gives CDR1 MGHRA, CDR2 YSYEKL. CDR3 loop: CASSPEQGRGTEAFF. The CDR3 nucleotides are TGCGCCAGCAGCCCGGAACAGGGGAGAGGCACTGAAGCTTTCTTT.

The chain carries TRBV7-2 and TRBJ2-3; no reliable D call. Germline V gene lookup returns CDR1 SGHTA and CDR2 FQGNSA. V was pared by 10 bases and J by 5 bases, with 7 bases between. The CDR3 extends over 10 amino acids. The CDR3 protein is CATLQDTQYF. CDR3 DNA: TGTGCCACCCTACAAGATACGCAGTATTTT.

This clone was counted a few times. V usage is TRBV11-2 and J usage is TRBJ2-1; tentatively, D is TRBD1 (7 bases). The CDR3 spans 13 residues. Trimming took off 5 bases at V and 6 bases at J, with 11 bases between the two ends. Germline V gives CDR1 SGHAT, CDR2 FQNNGV. CDR3 in DNA: TGTGCCAGCAGCCCAGGGGGGCCCAATGAGCAGTTCTTC. Protein: CASSPGGPNEQFF.

Written as DNA, the CDR3 is TGCAGCGTTCTGGGGGGTAACACTGAAGCTTTCTTT. Residues: CSVLGGNTEAFF. The genes are TRBV29-1 and TRBJ1-1, with D tentatively TRBD1 (5 bases). This CDR3 has 12 amino acids. Trimming removed 5 bases from V and 2 bases from J, with 9 bases in between. Germline V gene lookup returns CDR1 SQVTM and CDR2 ANQGSEA.

J is TRBJ1-3 and V is TRBV30; D is ambiguous. This CDR3 comprises 14 residues. Germline CDR1 GTSNPN, CDR2 SVGIG (reference sequence). V was shortened by 2 bases and J by 3 bases, with 11 bases between the two germline ends. In nucleotides, the CDR3 is TGTGCCTGGAGTTGGGCGTACAGTGGAAACACCATATATTTT. It is translated as CAWSWAYSGNTIYF.

V usage is TRBV2 and J usage is TRBJ2-2; the D is unclear. The CDR3 spans 15 residues. Germline V gene lookup returns CDR1 SNHLY and CDR2 FYNNEI. V was clipped by 4 bases and J by 5 bases, with 14 bases between them. The CDR3 bases are TGTGCCAGCAGTGTAGGGCAGAGAGGAACCGGGGAGCTGTTTTTT. It yields the protein CASSVGQRGTGELFF.

The V gene is TRBV13, the J gene TRBJ2-7; no firm D call. Germline V gene lookup returns CDR1 PRHDT and CDR2 FYEKMQ (reference sequence). Trimming took off 1 base at V and 1 base at J, with 5 bases between the two ends. CDR3 length equals 13 residues. The CDR3 sequence is CASSLEASYEQYF. DNA for the CDR3: TGTGCCAGCAGCTTAGAAGCGTCCTACGAGCAGTACTTC. The variable domain in full, completed from reference TRBV13 and TRBJ2-7, reads AAGVIQSPRHLIKEKRETATLKCYPIPRHDTVYWYQQGPGQDPQFLISFYEKMQSDKGSIPDRFSAQQFSDYHSELNMSSLELGDSALYFCASSLEASYEQYFGPGTRLTVT.

This clone was picked up a small number of times. This chain joins TRBV10-3 and TRBJ2-7; TRBD2 might be the D (6 bases). CDR3 size: 13 residues. Trimming took 10 bases from V and 3 from J, leaving 16 bases between them. Germline CDR1 ENHRY, CDR2 SYGVKD. The chain's CDR3 is CATEEGTFYEQYF. Here the CDR3 DNA reads TGTGCCACCGAGGAGGGGACTTTCTACGAGCAGTACTTC.

The CDR3 DNA reads TGTGCCAGCAGAAGGACAGGGACCTCCTATGGCTACACCTTC. Translating it yields CASRRTGTSYGYTF. V and J are TRBV6-5 and TRBJ1-2; 8 nucleotides match TRBD1. This CDR3 is 14 amino acids long. The germline gives CDR1 MNHEY, CDR2 SVGAGI. V lost 6 bases, J lost 4 bases, and 7 bases stayed unmatched.

The CDR3 region has the DNA TGTGCCAGCACGAGGGACAGGGCCACCGGGGAGCTGTTTTTT. It yields the protein CASTRDRATGELFF. The chain couples TRBV25-1 to TRBJ2-2; 9 bases map to TRBD1. V shed 7 bases, J shed 4 bases, and the junction held 4 bases outside the gene matches. CDR3 size: 14 residues. Germline V lookup: CDR1 MGHDK, CDR2 SYGVNS.

The chain links TRBV13 to TRBJ2-5; no clear D. Germline CDR1 PRHDT, CDR2 FYEKMQ (reference sequence). The V end lost 4 bases, the J end lost 0 bases, and 0 bases lay between the germline ends. The CDR3 totals 11 residues. DNA of the CDR3: TGTGCCAGCAGCTACCAAGAGACCCAGTACTTC. Amino acid sequence: CASSYQETQYF.

This clone was seen only once. The chain carries TRBV9 and TRBJ1-1; tentative D call: TRBD1 (5 bases). Germline assignment: CDR1 SGDLS and CDR2 YYNGEE. CDR3 length equals 15 residues. The V and J ends lost 3 bases and 6 bases respectively, with 18 bases between them. The CDR3 nucleotides read TGTGCCAGCAGCGAGCAAATGGGACCGATACCTGAAGCTTTCTTT. Its translation: CASSEQMGPIPEAFF.

The chain uses TRBV4-3 and TRBJ2-1; D may be TRBD1 (6 bases). The V end was cut by 1 base, the J end by 6 bases, with 16 bases between. The CDR3 consists of 16 residues. CDR1 and CDR2 (germline): LGHNA, YSLEER. The CDR3 is CASSQAAIKGVNEQFF. CDR3 coding DNA: TGCGCCAGCAGCCAAGCGGCCATTAAGGGGGTCAATGAGCAGTTCTTC.

The chain employs TRBV30 and TRBJ1-3; TRBD1 is a possible D gene (6 bases). Germline V CDR1 and CDR2: GTSNPN, SVGIG (reference sequence). Trimming left V 8 bases short and J 2 bases short, with 19 bases between. The CDR3 has 15 residues. The DNA of the CDR3 is TGTGCCGTCTGGACAGCCTTTTCGACTGGAAACACCATATATTTT. Protein product: CAVWTAFSTGNTIYF.

In this sample, this clone turned up a few times. The chain combines TRBV27 with TRBJ2-2; 7 nucleotides line up with TRBD1. Germline loops: CDR1 MNHEY, CDR2 SMNVEV (reference sequence). J lost 7 bases, V lost 6 bases, and 5 bases had no gene match. The CDR3 extends over 13 amino acids. As DNA, the CDR3 is TGTGCCAGCAGCTACAGGGGTCTCGGGGAGCTGTTTTTT. It translates to CASSYRGLGELFF.

This clone is a singleton in its sample. The V gene is TRBV27, the J gene TRBJ1-5, with D tentatively TRBD1 (6 bases). The V end was cut by 0 bases, the J end by 0 bases, with 9 bases between. Germline lookup yields CDR1 MNHEY and CDR2 SMNVEV (reference sequence). The length of the CDR3 is 16 residues. CDR3 amino acids: CASSLSGTYSNQPQHF. CDR3 coding DNA: TGTGCCAGCAGTTTATCGGGGACATATAGCAATCAGCCCCAGCATTTT.

This clone was seen more than once but under ten times. The gene calls are TRBV9 and TRBJ2-1; TRBD1 is a possible D gene (6 bases). CDR1 and CDR2 (germline): SGDLS, YYNGEE. V lost 3 bases to trimming and J lost 6 bases, with 16 bases between them. The CDR3 is 15 residues long. The CDR3 protein is CASSATLEGGNEQFF. In nucleotides, the CDR3 is TGTGCCAGCAGCGCGACCTTAGAAGGGGGCAATGAGCAGTTCTTC.

This clone was seen a few times. This rearrangement joins TRBV29-1 to TRBJ1-2; TRBD1 matches 9 bases. The V segment lost 3 bases and the J segment 1 base; nucleotides outside the gene matches: 3. Germline-derived CDR1 and CDR2 are SQVTM and ANQGSEA. CDR3 length equals 14 residues. The chain's CDR3 is CSVDRTGDNYGYTF. The CDR3 coding sequence is TGCAGCGTTGATAGGACAGGGGATAACTATGGCTACACCTTC.